These T cell receptor beta chains were read from a single sample in a study of T cells in Graves' hyperthyroidism and ophthalmopathy. In TCRdb, the multiplex PCR reads were re-called with MiXCR into one record per CDR3 protein. Here the sample spans hundreds of thousands of distinct CDR3 sequences, 15% to 20% being singletons. Source material: blood. The receptors come from a woman aged 30 to 39 with Graves' hyperthyroidism. The CDR3 runs from the conserved cysteine through the conserved F or W. D genes are given only for firm matches. Expanded clones are given a class, and other clones once, few, many or no size at all.

TRBJ2-6 - TRBV5-6 TRBD1 TGTGCCAGCATTTGGGGGACAGGGCCCGGATCATCGGCCAACGTCCTGACTTTC CASIWGTGPGSSANVLTF
TRBJ1-5 - TRBV4-1 TRBD1 TGCGCCAGCAGCCAAGGAGGGCCCTGGACAGGGGGCCGACAGCCCCAGCATTTT CASSQGGPWTGGRQPQHF
TRBJ2-3 - TRBV6-9 - TGTGCCAGCAGTTTGCCTAGCTACGGCACAGATACGCAGTATTTT CASSLPSYGTDTQYF
TRBJ2-5 few TRBV6-5 - TGTGCCAGCAGTTGCGGCCGGGGAGGGACCCAGTACTTC CASSCGRGGTQYF
TRBJ2-7 many TRBV30 TRBD2 TGTGCCTACTCGACTAGCGGAAACACGGAGCAGTACTTC CAYSTSGNTEQYF
TRBJ1-6 few TRBV6-1 - TGTGCCAGCTCACGGGGGAGGGATTCACCCCTCCACTTT CASSRGRDSPLHF
TRBJ2-7 few TRBV20-1 TRBD2 TGCAGTGCTAAGAGCGGGAGTCTTGTCGAGCAGTACTTC CSAKSGSLVEQYF
TRBJ1-2 few TRBV20-1 - TGCAGTGCTAAACAGGGAAAGGGCTACACCTTC CSAKQGKGYTF
TRBJ1-5 many TRBV30 TRBD1 TGTGCCTGGTCATTACAGGGGGATCAGCCCCAGCATTTT CAWSLQGDQPQHF
TRBJ2-7 many TRBV28 - TGTGCCAGCAGCAGCCCCGGACGGCTGTGGGAGCAGTACTTC CASSSPGRLWEQYF
TRBJ2-5 many TRBV11-2 TRBD1 TGTGCCAGCAGCTCGTTGACAGGGCGGAGAGAGACCCAGTACTTC CASSSLTGRRETQYF
TRBJ2-1 - TRBV5-4 TRBD2 TGTGCCAGCAGCCTGGGACTAGCGGCAGAAGAGCAGTTCTTC CASSLGLAAEEQFF
TRBJ1-1 once TRBV20-1 - TGCAGTGCTAGGGGCAGACTGAGCACTGAAGCTTTCTTT CSARGRLSTEAFF
TRBJ2-5 many TRBV2 - TGTGCCAGCAGTGAAGGGTTGTCGGTCAGGGCCCCCCAAGAGACCCAGTACTTC CASSEGLSVRAPQETQYF
TRBJ2-1 many TRBV27 TRBD2 TGTGCCAGCAGTTTAACTAGCGGGATGGGGGAGCAGTTCTTC CASSLTSGMGEQFF
TRBJ2-7 many TRBV2 - TGTGCCAGCAGTGAAGGCCCGACAGGAGAGCAGTACTTC CASSEGPTGEQYF
TRBJ1-4 - TRBV5-1 - TGCGCCAGCAGGCCGTCGGGGTCTTCTAATGAAAAACTGTTTTTT CASRPSGSSNEKLFF
TRBJ1-4 - TRBV28 TRBD1 TGTGCCAGCAGTCCCACAGGGGTGAGAGAAGAAAAACTGTTTTTT CASSPTGVREEKLFF
TRBJ2-3 many TRBV20-1 TRBD2 TGCAGTGCTCTAGCGGGGTCCGATAGCACAGATACGCAGTATTTT CSALAGSDSTDTQYF
TRBJ2-1 many TRBV11-2 - TGTGCCAGCAGCTTAGAAAGACCCCAGAAGGATGAGCAGTTCTTC CASSLERPQKDEQFF
TRBJ2-7 - TRBV6-9 - TGTGCCAGCAGTTACGTGGAGACCCGCCTACGGGAGCAGTACTTC CASSYVETRLREQYF